A single T cell receptor (beta chain) is shown here with its context. The time point was: after dendritic cell vaccination, including at tumor progression/relapse. This entry comes from a study of glioma-infiltrating T cells after dendritic cell vaccination. Germline values: CDR1 LNHDA, CDR2 SQIVND (reference sequence). The CDR3 covers 15 residues. Trimming at V came to 5 bases and at J to 0 bases, leaving 3 bases not matched to a gene. Sequencing was performed with immunoSEQ multiplex PCR; in TCRdb, only in-frame clones are kept and a portion is missing. Here the sample spans roughly 87,000 clones, over 80% being singletons.

This specimen was blood, taken after dendritic cell vaccination. The genes are TRBV19 and TRBJ1-3, with TRBD1 matching 8 bases. This TCR came from a human donor with glioblastoma. CDR3 DNA sequence: TGTGCCAGTAGTGCGCAGGGGGCCTCTGGAAACACCATATATTTT. Protein product: CASSAQGASGNTIYF.